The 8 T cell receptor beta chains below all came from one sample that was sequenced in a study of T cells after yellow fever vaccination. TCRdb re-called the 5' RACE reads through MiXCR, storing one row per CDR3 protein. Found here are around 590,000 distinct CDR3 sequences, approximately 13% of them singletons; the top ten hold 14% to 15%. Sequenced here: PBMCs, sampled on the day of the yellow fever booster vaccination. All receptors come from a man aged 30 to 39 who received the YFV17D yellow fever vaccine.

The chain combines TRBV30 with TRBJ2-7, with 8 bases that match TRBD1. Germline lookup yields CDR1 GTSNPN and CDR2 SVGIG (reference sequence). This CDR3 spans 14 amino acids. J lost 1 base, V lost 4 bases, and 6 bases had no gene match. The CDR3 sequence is CAWMRWDRSYEQYF. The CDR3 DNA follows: TGTGCCTGGATGCGCTGGGACAGGTCCTACGAGCAGTACTTC.

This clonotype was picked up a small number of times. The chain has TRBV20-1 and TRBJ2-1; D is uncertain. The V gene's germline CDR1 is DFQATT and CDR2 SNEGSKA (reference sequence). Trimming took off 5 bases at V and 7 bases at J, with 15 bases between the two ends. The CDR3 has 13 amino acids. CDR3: CSAGSGQLNEQFF. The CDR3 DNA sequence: TGCAGTGCTGGTTCCGGGCAGTTAAATGAGCAGTTCTTC.

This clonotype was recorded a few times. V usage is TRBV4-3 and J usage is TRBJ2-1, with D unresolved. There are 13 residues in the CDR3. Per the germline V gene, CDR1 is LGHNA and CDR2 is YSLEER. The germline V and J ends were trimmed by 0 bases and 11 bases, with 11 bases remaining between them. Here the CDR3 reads CASSQESGQKQFF. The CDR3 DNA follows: TGCGCCAGCAGCCAAGAAAGTGGCCAGAAGCAGTTCTTC.

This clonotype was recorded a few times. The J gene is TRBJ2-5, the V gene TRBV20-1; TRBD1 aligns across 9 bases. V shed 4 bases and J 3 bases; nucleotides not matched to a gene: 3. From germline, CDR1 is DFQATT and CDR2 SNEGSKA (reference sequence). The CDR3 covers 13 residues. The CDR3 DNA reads TGCAGTGCTAAAGGGACAGGGAAAGAGACCCAGTACTTC. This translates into CSAKGTGKETQYF.

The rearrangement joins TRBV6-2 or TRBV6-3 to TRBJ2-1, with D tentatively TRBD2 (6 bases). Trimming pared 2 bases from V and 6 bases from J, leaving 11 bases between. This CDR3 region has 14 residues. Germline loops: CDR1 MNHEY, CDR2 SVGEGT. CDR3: CASSYVGRGNEQFF. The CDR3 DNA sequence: TGTGCCAGCAGTTACGTCGGGAGAGGCAATGAGCAGTTCTTC.

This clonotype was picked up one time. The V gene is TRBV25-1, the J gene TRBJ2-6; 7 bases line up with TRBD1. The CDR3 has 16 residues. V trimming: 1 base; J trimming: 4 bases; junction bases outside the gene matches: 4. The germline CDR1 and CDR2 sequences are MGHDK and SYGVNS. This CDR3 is CASSEWMGQGANVLTF. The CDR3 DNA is TGTGCCAGCAGTGAATGGATGGGACAGGGGGCCAACGTCCTGACTTTC.

In DNA, the CDR3 is TGTGCCAGCAGCCCGGCTGGCGGAACGGACATCCATGAGCAGTTCTTC. It translates to CASSPAGGTDIHEQFF. This chain uses TRBV6-1 with TRBJ2-1, with D perhaps TRBD1 (5 bases). V lost 6 bases, J lost 8 bases, and 23 bases lay in between. The CDR3 extends over 16 amino acids. CDR1 and CDR2 from the germline V gene are MNHNS and SASEGT.

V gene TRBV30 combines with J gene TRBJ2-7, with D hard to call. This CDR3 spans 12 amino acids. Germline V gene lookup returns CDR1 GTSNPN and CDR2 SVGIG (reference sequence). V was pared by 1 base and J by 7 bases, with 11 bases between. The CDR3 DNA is TGTGCCTGGAGTGCTATGGGAATGGAGCAGTACTTC. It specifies CAWSAMGMEQYF.